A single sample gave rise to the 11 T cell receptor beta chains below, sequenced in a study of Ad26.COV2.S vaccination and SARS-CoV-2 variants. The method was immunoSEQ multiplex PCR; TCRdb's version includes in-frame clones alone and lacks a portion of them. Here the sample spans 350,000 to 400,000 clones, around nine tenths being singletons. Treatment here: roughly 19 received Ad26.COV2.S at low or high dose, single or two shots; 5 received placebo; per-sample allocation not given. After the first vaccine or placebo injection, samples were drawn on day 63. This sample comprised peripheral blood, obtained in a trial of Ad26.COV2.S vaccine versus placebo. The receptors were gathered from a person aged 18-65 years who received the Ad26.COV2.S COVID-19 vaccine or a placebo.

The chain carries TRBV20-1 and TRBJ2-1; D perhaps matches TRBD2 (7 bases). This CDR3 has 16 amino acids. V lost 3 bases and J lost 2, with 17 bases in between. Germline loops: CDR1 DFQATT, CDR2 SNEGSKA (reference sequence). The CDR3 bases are TGCAGTGCTAGTGAGGATCCGGGGGGCCCCTACAATGAGCAGTTCTTC. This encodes CSASEDPGGPYNEQFF.

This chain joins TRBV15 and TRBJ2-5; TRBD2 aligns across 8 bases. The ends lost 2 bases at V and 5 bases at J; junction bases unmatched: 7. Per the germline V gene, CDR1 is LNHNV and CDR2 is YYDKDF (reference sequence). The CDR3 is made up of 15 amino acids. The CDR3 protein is CATSRRSSGAETQYF. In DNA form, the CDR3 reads TGTGCCACCAGCAGACGCAGTAGCGGGGCGGAGACCCAGTACTTC.

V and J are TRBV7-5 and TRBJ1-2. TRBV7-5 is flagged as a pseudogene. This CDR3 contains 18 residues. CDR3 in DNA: TGTGTCAGAAGCTCCCCCCCCGGCGTGGACCGGGACTTCTCTGGCTACACCTTC. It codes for CVRSSPPGVDRDFSGYTF.

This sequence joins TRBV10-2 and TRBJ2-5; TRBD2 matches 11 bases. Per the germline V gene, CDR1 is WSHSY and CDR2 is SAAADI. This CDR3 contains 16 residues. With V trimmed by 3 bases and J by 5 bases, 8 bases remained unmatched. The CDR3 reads CASSDQLAGDRETQYF. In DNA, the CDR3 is TGCGCCAGCAGTGACCAACTAGCGGGGGATAGGGAGACCCAGTACTTC.

The CDR3 spells CASNPGHQNIQYF. CDR3 bases: TGTGCCAGCAACCCGGGACACCAAAACATTCAGTACTTC. The chain recombines TRBV6-2 or TRBV6-3 with TRBJ2-4; a possible D gene is TRBD1 (6 bases). V lost 7 bases, J lost 5 bases, and 12 bases lay in between. Per the germline V gene, CDR1 is MNHEY and CDR2 is SVGEGT. The CDR3 consists of 13 residues.

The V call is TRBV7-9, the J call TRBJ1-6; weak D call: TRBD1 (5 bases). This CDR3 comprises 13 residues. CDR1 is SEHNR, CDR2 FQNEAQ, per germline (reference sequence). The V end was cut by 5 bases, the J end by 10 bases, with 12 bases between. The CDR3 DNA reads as TGTGCCAGCAGCCCGGGGGGGGAATCACCCCTCCACTTT. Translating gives CASSPGGESPLHF.

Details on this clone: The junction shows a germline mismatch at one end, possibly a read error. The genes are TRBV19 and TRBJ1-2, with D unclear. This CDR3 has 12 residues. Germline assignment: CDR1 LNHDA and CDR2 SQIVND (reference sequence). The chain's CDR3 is CASSIGLYSYTF. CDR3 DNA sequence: TGTGCCAGTAGTATTGGACTCTATAGCTACACCTTC.

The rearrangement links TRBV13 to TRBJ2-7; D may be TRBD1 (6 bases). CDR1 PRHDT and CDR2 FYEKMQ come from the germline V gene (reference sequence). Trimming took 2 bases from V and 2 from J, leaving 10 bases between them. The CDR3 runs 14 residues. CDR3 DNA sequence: TGTGCCAGCAGCTTAATGGGGGCCACCTACGAGCAGTACTTC. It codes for CASSLMGATYEQYF.

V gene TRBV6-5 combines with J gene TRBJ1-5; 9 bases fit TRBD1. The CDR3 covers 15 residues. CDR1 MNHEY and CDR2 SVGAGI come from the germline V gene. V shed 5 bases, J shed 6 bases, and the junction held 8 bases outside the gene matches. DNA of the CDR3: TGTGCCAGCAGTCAGACAGGGGGTAACGGTCAGCCCCAGCATTTT. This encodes CASSQTGGNGQPQHF.

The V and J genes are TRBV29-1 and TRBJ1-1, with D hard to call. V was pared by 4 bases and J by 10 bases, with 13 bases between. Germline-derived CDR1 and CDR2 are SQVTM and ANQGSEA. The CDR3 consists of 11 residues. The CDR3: CSVAIGLRAFF. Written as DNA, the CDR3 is TGCAGCGTTGCGATTGGGTTACGAGCTTTCTTT. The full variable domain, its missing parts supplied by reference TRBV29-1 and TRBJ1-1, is SAVISQKPSRDICQRGTSLTIQCQVDSQVTMMFWYRQQPGQSLTLIATANQGSEATYESGFVIDKFPISRPNLTFSTLTVSNMSPEDSSIYLCSVAIGLRAFFGQGTRLTVV.

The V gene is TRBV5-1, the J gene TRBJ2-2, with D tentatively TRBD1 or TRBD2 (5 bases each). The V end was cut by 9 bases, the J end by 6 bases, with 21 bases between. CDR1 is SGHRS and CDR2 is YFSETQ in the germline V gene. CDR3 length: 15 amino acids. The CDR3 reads CATAPGTENPGELFF. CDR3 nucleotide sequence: TGCGCCACCGCCCCCGGGACGGAAAATCCCGGGGAGCTGTTTTTT.